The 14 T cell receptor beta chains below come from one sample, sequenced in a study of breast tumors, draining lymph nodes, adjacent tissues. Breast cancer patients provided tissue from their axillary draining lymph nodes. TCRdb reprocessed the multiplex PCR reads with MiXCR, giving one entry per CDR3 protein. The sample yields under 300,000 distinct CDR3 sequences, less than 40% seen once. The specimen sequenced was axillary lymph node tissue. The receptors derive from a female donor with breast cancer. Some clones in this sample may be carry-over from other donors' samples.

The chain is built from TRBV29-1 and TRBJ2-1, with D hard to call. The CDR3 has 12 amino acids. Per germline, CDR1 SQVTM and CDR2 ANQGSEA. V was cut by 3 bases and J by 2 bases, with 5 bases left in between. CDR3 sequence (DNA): TGCAGCGTTGACTATGCCTACAATGAGCAGTTCTTC. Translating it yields CSVDYAYNEQFF.

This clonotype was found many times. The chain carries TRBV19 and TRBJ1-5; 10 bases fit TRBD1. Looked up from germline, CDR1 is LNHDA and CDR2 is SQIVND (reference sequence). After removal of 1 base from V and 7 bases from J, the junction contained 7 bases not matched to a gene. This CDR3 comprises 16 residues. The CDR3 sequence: CASSIGRQGASQPQHF. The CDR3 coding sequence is TGTGCCAGTAGTATAGGGAGACAGGGGGCAAGCCAGCCCCAGCATTTT.

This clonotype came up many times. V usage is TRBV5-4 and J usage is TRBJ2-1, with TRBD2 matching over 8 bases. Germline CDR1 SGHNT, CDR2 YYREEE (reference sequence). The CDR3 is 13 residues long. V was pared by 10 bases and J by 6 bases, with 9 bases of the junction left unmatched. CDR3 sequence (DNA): TGTGCCGCCACTAGCGGTCGGCGCAATGAGCAGTTCTTC. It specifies CAATSGRRNEQFF.

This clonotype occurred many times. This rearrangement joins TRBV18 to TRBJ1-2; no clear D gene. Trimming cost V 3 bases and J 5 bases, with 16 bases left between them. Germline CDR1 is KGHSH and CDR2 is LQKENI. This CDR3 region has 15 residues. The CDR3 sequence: CASSPSLELAYGYTF. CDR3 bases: TGTGCCAGCTCACCCTCTTTGGAGTTAGCATATGGCTACACCTTC.

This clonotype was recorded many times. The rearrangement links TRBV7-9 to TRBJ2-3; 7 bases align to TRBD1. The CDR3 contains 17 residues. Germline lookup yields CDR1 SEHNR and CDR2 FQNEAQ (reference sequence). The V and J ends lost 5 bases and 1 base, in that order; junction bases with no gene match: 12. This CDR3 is CASSPRSRDRRTDTQYF. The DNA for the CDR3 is TGTGCCAGCAGCCCGCGCTCCCGGGACAGACGCACAGATACGCAGTATTTT. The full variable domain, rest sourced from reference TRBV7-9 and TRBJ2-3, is DTGVSQNPRHKITKRGQNVTFRCDPISEHNRLYWYRQTLGQGPEFLTYFQNEAQLEKSRLLSDRFSAERPKGSFSTLEIQRTEQGDSAMYLCASSPRSRDRRTDTQYFGPGTRLTVL.

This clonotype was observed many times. DNA for the CDR3: TGTGCCAGCAGCTTAATTCTTAGCGATGACTACGAGCAGTACTTC. Its translation: CASSLILSDDYEQYF. The V gene is TRBV7-2, the J gene TRBJ2-7, with D maybe TRBD2 (5 bases). Trimming removed 2 bases from V and 3 bases from J, with 14 bases in between. The V gene's germline CDR1 is SGHTA and CDR2 FQGNSA. The CDR3 loop spans 15 amino acids.

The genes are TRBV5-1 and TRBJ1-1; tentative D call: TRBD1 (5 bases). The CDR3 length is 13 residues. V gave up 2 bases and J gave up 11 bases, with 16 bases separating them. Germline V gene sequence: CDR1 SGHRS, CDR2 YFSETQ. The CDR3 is CASSLEGAYDAFF. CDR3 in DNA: TGCGCCAGCAGCTTAGAAGGGGCGTATGACGCTTTCTTT. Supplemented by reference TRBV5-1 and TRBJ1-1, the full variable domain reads KAGVTQTPRYLIKTRGQQVTLSCSPISGHRSVSWYQQTPGQGLQFLFEYFSETQRNKGNFPGRFSGRQFSNSRSEMNVSTLELGDSALYLCASSLEGAYDAFFGQGTRLTVV.

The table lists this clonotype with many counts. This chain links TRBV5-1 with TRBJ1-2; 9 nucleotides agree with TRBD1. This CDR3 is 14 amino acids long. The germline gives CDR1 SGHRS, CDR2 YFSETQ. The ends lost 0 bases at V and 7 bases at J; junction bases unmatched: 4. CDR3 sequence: CASSLAATGGGYTF. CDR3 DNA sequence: TGCGCCAGCAGCTTGGCCGCGACAGGGGGTGGCTACACCTTC.

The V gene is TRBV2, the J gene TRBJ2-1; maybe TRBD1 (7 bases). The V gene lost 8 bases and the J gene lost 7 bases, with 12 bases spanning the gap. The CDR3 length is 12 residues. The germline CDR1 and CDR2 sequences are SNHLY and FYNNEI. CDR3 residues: CASGSGGNEQFF. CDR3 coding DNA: TGTGCCAGCGGATCAGGGGGGAATGAGCAGTTCTTC.

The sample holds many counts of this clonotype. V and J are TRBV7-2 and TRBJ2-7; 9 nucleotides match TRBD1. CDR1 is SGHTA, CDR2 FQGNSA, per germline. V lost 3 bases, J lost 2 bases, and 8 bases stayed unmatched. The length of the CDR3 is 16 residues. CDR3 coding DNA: TGTGCCAGCAGCTTTTACGGACAGGGGCCTCCCTACGAGCAGTACTTC. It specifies CASSFYGQGPPYEQYF.

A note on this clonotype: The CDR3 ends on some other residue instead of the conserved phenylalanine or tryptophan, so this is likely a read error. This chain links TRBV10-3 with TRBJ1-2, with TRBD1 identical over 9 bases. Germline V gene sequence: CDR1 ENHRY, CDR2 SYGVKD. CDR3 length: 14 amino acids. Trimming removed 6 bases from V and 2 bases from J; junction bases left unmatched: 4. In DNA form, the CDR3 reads TGTGCCATCAGCCGGGACAGGGAGAACTATGGCTACACCCTC. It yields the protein CAISRDRENYGYTL.

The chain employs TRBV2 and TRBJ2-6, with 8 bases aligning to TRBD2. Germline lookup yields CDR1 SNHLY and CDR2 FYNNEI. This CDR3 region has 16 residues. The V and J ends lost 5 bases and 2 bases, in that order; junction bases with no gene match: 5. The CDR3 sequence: CASSSGLAAGANVLTF. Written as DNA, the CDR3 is TGTGCCAGCAGTTCCGGACTAGCAGCTGGGGCCAACGTCCTGACTTTC.

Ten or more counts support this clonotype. The CDR3 coding sequence is TGTGCCAGCAGCTTAGCCGGCAGAACCACCATATATTTT. It yields the protein CASSLAGRTTIYF. This sequence joins TRBV7-9 and TRBJ1-3, with D unclear. The V gene's germline CDR1 is SEHNR and CDR2 FQNEAQ (reference sequence). V lost 0 bases and J lost 9, with 9 bases in between. The CDR3 spans 13 residues.

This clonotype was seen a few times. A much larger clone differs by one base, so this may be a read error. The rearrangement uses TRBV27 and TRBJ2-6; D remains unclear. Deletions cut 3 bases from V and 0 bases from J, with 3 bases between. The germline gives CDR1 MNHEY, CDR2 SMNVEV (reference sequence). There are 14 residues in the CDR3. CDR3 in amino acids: CASSFNSGANVLTF. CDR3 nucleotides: TGTGCCAGCAGTTTCAACTCTGGGGCCAACGTCCTGACTTTC.